The rows below give T cell receptor beta chains drawn from one sample of a study of T cells in Graves' hyperthyroidism and ophthalmopathy. TCRdb reprocessed the multiplex PCR reads with MiXCR, giving one entry per CDR3 protein. The table lists fewer than 700,000 distinct CDR3 sequences, roughly 17% of them singletons. The sequenced sample was blood. These receptor sequences come from a woman aged 18-29 years with Graves' ophthalmopathy. CDR3s leave out the opening cysteine and the closing phenylalanine or tryptophan. The order of the fields is V gene, CDR3 protein.

TRBV6-1,ASSRDPRGSPLH
TRBV2,ASSQDLARGRETQY
TRBV2,ASSGTAPETQY
TRBV28,ASSIIDRYEQY
TRBV12-3/TRBV12-4,ASSFAQGRNIQY
TRBV20-1,SARARTSGRNEQF
TRBV7-9,ASSPESRNTEAF
TRBV12-3/TRBV12-4,ASSFRAIPRLRPQH
TRBV12-3/TRBV12-4,ASSLRETQY
TRBV6-2/TRBV6-3,ASSYRADRKGHEAF
TRBV19,ASSPGTSEIYNEQF
TRBV27,ASSLMAGAPLYEQY
TRBV27,ASRLIGSNQPQH
TRBV30,AWSGQGTTYEQY
TRBV2,ASRAFNNSPLH
TRBV7-2,ASRPGPGNEQF
TRBV3-1,ASSQDSHQMGRGYSDTQY
TRBV27,ASSLSPAGDQPQH
TRBV11-1,ASSLRELSTDTQY
TRBV7-2,ASRPGVPSGAF
TRBV6-1,ASSERLAIANTEAF
TRBV20-1,SARGLAGVGYEQY
TRBV14,ASSQDRGRDSPLH
TRBV30,AWSVQRERNEQF
TRBV5-1,ASSLQGPYEKLF
TRBV28,ASRHSGSNQPQH
TRBV12-3/TRBV12-4,ASSIGVGEQY
TRBV7-2,ASSLDRVAGELF
TRBV20-1,SAASLAGGPYNEQF
TRBV28,ASSPLSEGTGSEQY
TRBV20-1,SASSGRAWETQY
TRBV5-1,ASSFYRGAYEQY
TRBV19,ASRFQGNSPLH
TRBV6-2/TRBV6-3,ASSSTSATDTQY
TRBV7-2,ASSPGIQGLPSGELF
TRBV28,ASSPIRTGRGDEQY
TRBV4-3,ASREGLGKNIQY
TRBV27,ASSLSGVDSPLH
TRBV5-1,ASSLSLRRGGYNEQF
TRBV28,ASSRTGTGRYEQY